This entry features one T cell receptor (beta chain) sequence. Looked up from germline, CDR1 is LNHDA and CDR2 is SQIVND (reference sequence). V gave up 7 bases and J gave up 2 bases; unmatched junction bases: 11. The CDR3 sequence is 16 residues long. This sample was included in a study of blood T cell repertoires in COVID-19. At the level of the study: Acute and convalescent COVID-19 samples came from the United States, Italy and Spain. Sources were T cells, B-cell-depleted T cells, or PBMCs; the material itself was cDNA or gDNA.

Original analysis: Reference gene primer amplification gave estimated nucleated cell counts. Using immunoSEQ multiplex PCR, the repertoire was profiled, and TCRdb retains in-frame clones only, with some absent. V, J and clone size were drawn from that table, and D and trimming were deduced from the DNA. The table has 200,000 or so clones, about 88% seen once; the top ten hold around 2.3%. Sequencing was performed on peripheral blood. The chain carries TRBV19 and TRBJ1-3, with TRBD1 identical over 7 bases. The source is an older man with active or convalescent COVID-19. The CDR3 nucleotides are TGTGCCAGTACTGTAACAGGGGTTTTCGCTGGAAACACCATATATTTT. Its translation is CASTVTGVFAGNTIYF.